The source of this T cell receptor beta chain is a study of cytomegalovirus exposure and HLA in healthy donors. Study-wide context: There were approximately 400 genotyped donors. Of these, 81% fell in the genetic ancestry cluster associated with self-reported Caucasian donors.

Whole-study findings and limits: One variant, a missense change in DCLRE1C, was linked in a later analysis to TCR beta V- and J-gene trimming. For cytomegalovirus status, the classifier reportedly gave diagnoses with high specificity and sensitivity.

The CDR3 consists of 13 residues. J gave up 10 bases and V 4 bases, and 2 bases lay outside the gene matches. Germline V CDR1 and CDR2: SGHDN, FVKESK. For this clone: Its target is not known.

PCR was performed using 60 Vbeta and 13 Jbeta primers. Here immunoSEQ multiplex PCR was the method, and the copy in TCRdb shows in-frame clones only, minus some. The sample records around 130,000 clones, 84% being singletons. The clonotype was recovered from a woman younger than 30 in good health and CMV-seropositive. The gene calls are TRBV14 and TRBJ1-6, with 9 bases identical to TRBD1. Sequencing was done on a sample of PBMCs. CDR3 loop: CASSRDRVSPLHF. For the CDR3, the DNA is TGTGCCAGCAGCCGGGACAGGGTGTCACCCCTCCACTTT.